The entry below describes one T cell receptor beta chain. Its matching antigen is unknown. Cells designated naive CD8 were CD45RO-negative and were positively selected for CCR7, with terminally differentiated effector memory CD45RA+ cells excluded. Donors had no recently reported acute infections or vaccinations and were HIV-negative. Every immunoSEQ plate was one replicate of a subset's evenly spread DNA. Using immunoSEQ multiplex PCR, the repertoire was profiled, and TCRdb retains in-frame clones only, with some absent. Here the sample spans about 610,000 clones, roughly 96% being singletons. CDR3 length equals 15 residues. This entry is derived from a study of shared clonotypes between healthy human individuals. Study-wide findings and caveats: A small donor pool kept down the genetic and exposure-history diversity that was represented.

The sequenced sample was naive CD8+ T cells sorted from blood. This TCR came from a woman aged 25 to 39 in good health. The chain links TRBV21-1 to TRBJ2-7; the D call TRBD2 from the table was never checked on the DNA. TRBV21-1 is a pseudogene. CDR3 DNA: TGTGCCAGCAGCAAAGGGAGCGGGGGGCGACGCGAGCAGTACTTC. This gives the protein CASSKGSGGRREQYF.